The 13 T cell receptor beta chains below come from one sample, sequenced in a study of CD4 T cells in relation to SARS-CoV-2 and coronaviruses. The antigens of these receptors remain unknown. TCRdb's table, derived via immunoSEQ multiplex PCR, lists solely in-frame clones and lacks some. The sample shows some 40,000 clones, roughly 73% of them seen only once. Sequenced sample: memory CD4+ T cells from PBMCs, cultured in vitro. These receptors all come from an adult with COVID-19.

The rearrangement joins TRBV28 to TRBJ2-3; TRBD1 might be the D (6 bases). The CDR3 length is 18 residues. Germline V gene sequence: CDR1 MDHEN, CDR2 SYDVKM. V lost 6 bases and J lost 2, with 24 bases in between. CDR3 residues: CASSTRSPGHLNTDTQYF. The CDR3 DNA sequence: TGTGCCAGCAGCACAAGATCACCGGGACACCTCAACACAGATACGCAGTATTTT. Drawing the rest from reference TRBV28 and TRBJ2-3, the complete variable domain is DVKVTQSSRYLVKRTGEKVFLECVQDMDHENMFWYRQDPGLGLRLIYFSYDVKMKEKGDIPEGYSVSREKKERFSLILESASTNQTSMYLCASSTRSPGHLNTDTQYFGPGTRLTVL.

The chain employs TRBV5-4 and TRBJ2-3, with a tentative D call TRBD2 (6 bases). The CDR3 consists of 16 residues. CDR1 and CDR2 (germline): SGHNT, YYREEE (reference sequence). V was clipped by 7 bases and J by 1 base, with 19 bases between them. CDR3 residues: CASSLRAGFGTDTQYF. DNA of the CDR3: TGTGCCAGCTCCCTAAGGGCGGGATTCGGCACAGATACGCAGTATTTT.

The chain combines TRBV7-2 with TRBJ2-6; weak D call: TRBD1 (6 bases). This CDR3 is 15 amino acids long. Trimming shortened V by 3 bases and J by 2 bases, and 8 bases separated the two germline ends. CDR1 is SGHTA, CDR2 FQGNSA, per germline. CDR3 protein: CASSFRTAGANVLTF. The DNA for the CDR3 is TGTGCCAGCAGCTTTCGGACAGCTGGGGCCAACGTCCTGACTTTC.

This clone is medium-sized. CDR3 in amino acids: CASSAAYSSGYEQYF. As DNA, the CDR3 is TGTGCCAGCAGCGCGGCGTACTCTAGCGGATACGAGCAGTACTTC. The J gene is TRBJ2-7, the V gene TRBV6-2 or TRBV6-3; 7 nucleotides line up with TRBD2. The V and J ends lost 6 bases and 4 bases, in that order; junction bases with no gene match: 12. Germline V gene sequence: CDR1 MNHEY, CDR2 SVGEGT. This CDR3 region has 15 residues.

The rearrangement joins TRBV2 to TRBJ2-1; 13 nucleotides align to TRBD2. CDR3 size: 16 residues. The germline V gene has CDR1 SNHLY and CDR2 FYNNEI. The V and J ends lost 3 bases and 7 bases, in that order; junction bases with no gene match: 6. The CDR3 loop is CASSDRGLAGENEQFF. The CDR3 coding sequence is TGTGCCAGCAGTGACAGAGGACTAGCGGGAGAGAATGAGCAGTTCTTC.

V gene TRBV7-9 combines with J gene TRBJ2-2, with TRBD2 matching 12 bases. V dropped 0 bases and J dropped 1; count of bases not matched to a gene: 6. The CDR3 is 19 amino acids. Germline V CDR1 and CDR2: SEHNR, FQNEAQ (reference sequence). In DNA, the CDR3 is TGTGCCAGCAGCTTAGCCCTTGGGACTAGCGGGCTGAACACCGGGGAGCTGTTTTTT. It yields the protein CASSLALGTSGLNTGELFF.

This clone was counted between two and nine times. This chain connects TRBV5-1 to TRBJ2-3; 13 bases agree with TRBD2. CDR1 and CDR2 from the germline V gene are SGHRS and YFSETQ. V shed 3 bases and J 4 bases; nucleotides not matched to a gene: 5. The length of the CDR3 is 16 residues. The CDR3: CASSSPGLAGSDTQYF. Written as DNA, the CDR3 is TGCGCCAGCAGCTCCCCGGGACTAGCGGGGTCAGATACGCAGTATTTT.

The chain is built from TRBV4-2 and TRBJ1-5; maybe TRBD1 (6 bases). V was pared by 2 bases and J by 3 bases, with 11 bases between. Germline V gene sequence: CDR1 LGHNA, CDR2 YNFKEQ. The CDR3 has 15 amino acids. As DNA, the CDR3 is TGTGCCAGCAGCCAATTACAGGGAAACAATCAGCCCCAGCATTTT. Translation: CASSQLQGNNQPQHF.

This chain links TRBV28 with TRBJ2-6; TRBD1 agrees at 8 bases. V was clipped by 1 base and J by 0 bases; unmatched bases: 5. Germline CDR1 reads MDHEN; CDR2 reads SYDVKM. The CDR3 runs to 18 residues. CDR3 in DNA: TGTGCCAGCAGTTTATTGGGTGACAGGGGCTCTGGGGCCAACGTCCTGACTTTC. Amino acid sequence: CASSLLGDRGSGANVLTF.

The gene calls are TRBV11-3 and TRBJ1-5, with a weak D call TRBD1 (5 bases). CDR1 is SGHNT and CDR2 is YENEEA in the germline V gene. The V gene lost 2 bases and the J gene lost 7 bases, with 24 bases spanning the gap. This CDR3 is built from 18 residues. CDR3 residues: CASSLMNRGTVGGQPQHF. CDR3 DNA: TGTGCCAGCAGCTTAATGAATAGGGGCACAGTGGGAGGGCAGCCCCAGCATTTT. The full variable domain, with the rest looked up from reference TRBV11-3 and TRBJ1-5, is EAGVVQSPRYKIIEKKQPVAFWCNPISGHNTLYWYLQNLGQGPELLIRYENEEAVDDSQLPKDRFSAERLKGVDSTLKIQPAELGDSAVYLCASSLMNRGTVGGQPQHFGDGTRLSIL.

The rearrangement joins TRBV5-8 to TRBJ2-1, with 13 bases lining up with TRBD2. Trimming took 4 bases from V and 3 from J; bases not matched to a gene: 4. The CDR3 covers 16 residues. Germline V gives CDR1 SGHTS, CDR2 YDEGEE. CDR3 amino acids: CASSRTSGRDYNEQFF. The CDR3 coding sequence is TGTGCCAGCAGCCGGACTAGCGGGAGAGACTACAATGAGCAGTTCTTC.

CDR3 DNA sequence: TGTGCCAGCAGCGCAACATTAGCGACAGTAAAATACGAGCAGTACTTC. Encoded protein: CASSATLATVKYEQYF. V gene TRBV7-8 combines with J gene TRBJ2-7; D tentatively reads TRBD1 or TRBD2 (5 bases each). The CDR3 sequence is 16 residues long. CDR1 and CDR2 (germline): SGHVS, FQNEAQ. Trimming pared 5 bases from V and 4 bases from J, leaving 21 bases between.

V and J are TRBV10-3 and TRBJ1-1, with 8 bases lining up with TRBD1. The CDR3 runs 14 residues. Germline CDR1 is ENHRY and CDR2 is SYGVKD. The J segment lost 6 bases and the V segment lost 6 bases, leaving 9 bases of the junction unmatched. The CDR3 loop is CAIRYPGGGSEAFF. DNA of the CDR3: TGTGCCATCAGGTACCCAGGGGGCGGGTCTGAAGCTTTCTTT.